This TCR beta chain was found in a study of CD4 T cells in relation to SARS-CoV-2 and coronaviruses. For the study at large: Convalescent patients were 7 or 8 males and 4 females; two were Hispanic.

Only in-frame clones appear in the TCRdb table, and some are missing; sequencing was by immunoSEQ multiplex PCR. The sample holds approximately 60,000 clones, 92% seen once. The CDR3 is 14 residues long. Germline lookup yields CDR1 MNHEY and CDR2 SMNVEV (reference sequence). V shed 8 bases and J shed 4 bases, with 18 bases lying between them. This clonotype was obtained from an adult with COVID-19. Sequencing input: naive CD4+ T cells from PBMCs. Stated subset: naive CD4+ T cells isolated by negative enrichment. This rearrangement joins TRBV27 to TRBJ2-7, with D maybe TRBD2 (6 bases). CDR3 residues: CASPLGGSRYEQYF. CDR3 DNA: TGTGCCAGCCCCCTCGGGGGTTCTAGGTACGAGCAGTACTTC.